These 15 T cell receptor beta chains were all obtained from the same sample, sequenced in a study of blood T cell repertoires in COVID-19. The method was immunoSEQ multiplex PCR; TCRdb's version includes in-frame clones alone and lacks a portion of them. The table lists approximately 340,000 clones, approximately 90% of them singletons, with about 0.9% in the top ten. Sequenced: PBMCs or T cells enriched from blood (not recorded which). The receptors shown here come from a woman aged 35 to 49 who had been exposed to COVID-19.

J is TRBJ1-6 and V is TRBV11-3; 9 bases align to TRBD1. The V gene's germline CDR1 is SGHNT and CDR2 YENEEA. CDR3 length equals 18 residues. J gave up 5 bases and V 5 bases, and 13 bases lay outside the gene matches. The CDR3 DNA sequence: TGTGCCAGCAGCCGCGGCCTAAGACAGGGGGAGAATAATTCACCCCTCCACTTT. Protein product: CASSRGLRQGENNSPLHF.

About this clone: Distinct nucleotide sequences in the sample also encode this CDR3. This chain uses TRBV30 with TRBJ1-4; a weak D match, TRBD1 (6 bases). Germline-derived CDR1 and CDR2 are GTSNPN and SVGIG (reference sequence). Between the trimmed V and J ends, which lost 0 bases and 8 bases, there was a span of 10 bases. The CDR3 has 13 amino acids. The CDR3 nucleotides read TGTGCCTGGAGTGTACGAGGGGGAGAAAAACTGTTTTTT. This encodes CAWSVRGGEKLFF.

On this clone: One end of the junction varies from germline; a read error may be responsible. This sequence joins TRBV10-2 and TRBJ1-1; no definite D call. This CDR3 is 11 amino acids long. Germline lookup yields CDR1 WSHSY and CDR2 SAAADI. This chain's CDR3 is CASRVNSEAFF. As DNA, the CDR3 is TGCGCCAGCAGAGTGAACTCTGAAGCTTTCTTT.

The chain joins TRBV6-5 to TRBJ2-7; 7 positions match TRBD1. The CDR3 is 12 residues long. Germline V CDR1 and CDR2: MNHEY, SVGAGI. The V and J ends lost 8 bases and 3 bases, in that order; junction bases with no gene match: 4. The CDR3 DNA reads TGTGCCAGCCTACAGGGGATCTACGAGCAGTACTTC. As protein: CASLQGIYEQYF.

J is TRBJ1-1 and V is TRBV7-3, with TRBD1 matching 7 bases. Losses at the gene ends were 4 bases for V and 6 bases for J; bases not matched to a gene: 8. The CDR3 runs to 14 residues. Germline V gives CDR1 SGHTA, CDR2 FQGTGA. CDR3 coding DNA: TGTGCCAGCAGCTCACACAGGGGCGCGTCTGAAGCTTTCTTT. It is translated as CASSSHRGASEAFF.

The chain couples TRBV6-2 or TRBV6-3 to TRBJ2-1, with unresolved D. CDR3 length equals 14 residues. CDR1 is MNHEY, CDR2 SVGEGT, per germline. V was pared by 3 bases and J by 3 bases, with 9 bases between. This CDR3 is CASSYFSSYNEQFF. Here the CDR3 DNA reads TGTGCCAGCAGTTATTTTTCTAGCTACAATGAGCAGTTCTTC.

This chain uses TRBV9 with TRBJ2-1, with D possibly TRBD2 on 5 matching bases. The V gene lost 0 bases and the J gene lost 6 bases, with 19 bases spanning the gap. Germline lookup yields CDR1 SGDLS and CDR2 YYNGEE. CDR3 length equals 17 residues. The CDR3: CASSVGTLGAAINEQFF. CDR3 in DNA: TGTGCCAGCAGCGTAGGCACCCTAGGAGCGGCAATCAATGAGCAGTTCTTC.

The rearrangement joins TRBV30 to TRBJ1-2; D is unresolved. CDR3 length: 12 residues. V dropped 5 bases and J dropped 5 bases, with 12 bases sitting between them. Germline assignment: CDR1 GTSNPN and CDR2 SVGIG (reference sequence). The CDR3 spells CAWATSGYGYTF. CDR3 bases: TGTGCCTGGGCCACTAGCGGGTATGGCTACACCTTC.

V and J are TRBV19 and TRBJ1-3; tentatively, D is TRBD1 (5 bases). The CDR3 is made up of 17 amino acids. Germline loops: CDR1 LNHDA, CDR2 SQIVND (reference sequence). Trimming took 1 base from V and 0 from J, leaving 13 bases between them. CDR3 amino acids: CASSIARTSFSGNTIYF. DNA of the CDR3: TGTGCCAGTAGTATAGCCAGGACAAGCTTCTCTGGAAACACCATATATTTT.

This clone appeared once. The V and J genes are TRBV19 and TRBJ1-1; 9 bases match TRBD1. Germline-derived CDR1 and CDR2 are LNHDA and SQIVND (reference sequence). CDR3 length: 15 residues. J was trimmed by 4 bases and V by 5 bases; bases with no gene match: 8. The CDR3: CASSPTGTGSTEAFF. The DNA for the CDR3 is TGTGCCAGTAGTCCCACCGGGACAGGGAGCACTGAAGCTTTCTTT.

The chain couples TRBV5-4 to TRBJ2-2; 13 positions match TRBD2. Trimming took 5 bases from V and 2 from J; bases not matched to a gene: 3. The CDR3 length is 16 residues. In germline, CDR1 is SGHNT, CDR2 YYREEE (reference sequence). The CDR3 coding sequence is TGTGCCAGCAGGCTGGGACTAGCGGGAAACACCGGGGAGCTGTTTTTT. Protein product: CASRLGLAGNTGELFF.

This chain links TRBV24-1 with TRBJ2-7; perhaps TRBD2 as D (6 bases). The CDR3 totals 14 residues. The V end lost 5 bases, the J end lost 5 bases, and 15 bases lay between the germline ends. CDR1 is KGHDR and CDR2 is SFDVKD in the germline V gene. The CDR3 DNA reads TGTGCCACCAGTGCCCGGCGGGACGGCGACGAGCAGTACTTC. Amino acids: CATSARRDGDEQYF.

The chain employs TRBV24-1 and TRBJ2-5, with 10 bases that match TRBD1. The CDR3 sequence is 16 residues long. Germline CDR1 reads KGHDR; CDR2 reads SFDVKD. Trimming removed 1 base from V and 3 bases from J; junction bases left unmatched: 4. This CDR3 reads CATSDFSGTGEETQYF. Written as DNA, the CDR3 is TGTGCCACCAGTGATTTTTCCGGGACAGGGGAAGAGACCCAGTACTTC.

The CDR3 sequence is CSVVAGGSNQPQHF. The DNA for the CDR3 is TGCAGCGTTGTAGCGGGGGGGAGCAATCAGCCCCAGCATTTT. The chain couples TRBV29-1 to TRBJ1-5, with D perhaps TRBD1 (5 bases). This CDR3 spans 14 amino acids. V lost 4 bases to trimming and J lost 1 base, with 11 bases between them. The germline gives CDR1 SQVTM, CDR2 ANQGSEA.

V and J are TRBV5-4 and TRBJ1-2, with TRBD1 matching over 9 bases. Germline-derived CDR1 and CDR2 are SGHNT and YYREEE (reference sequence). CDR3 size: 14 residues. With V trimmed by 4 bases and J by 2 bases, 3 bases remained unmatched. The CDR3 DNA follows: TGTGCCAGCAGCAGACAGGGGGTAAACTATGGCTACACCTTC. It codes for CASSRQGVNYGYTF.